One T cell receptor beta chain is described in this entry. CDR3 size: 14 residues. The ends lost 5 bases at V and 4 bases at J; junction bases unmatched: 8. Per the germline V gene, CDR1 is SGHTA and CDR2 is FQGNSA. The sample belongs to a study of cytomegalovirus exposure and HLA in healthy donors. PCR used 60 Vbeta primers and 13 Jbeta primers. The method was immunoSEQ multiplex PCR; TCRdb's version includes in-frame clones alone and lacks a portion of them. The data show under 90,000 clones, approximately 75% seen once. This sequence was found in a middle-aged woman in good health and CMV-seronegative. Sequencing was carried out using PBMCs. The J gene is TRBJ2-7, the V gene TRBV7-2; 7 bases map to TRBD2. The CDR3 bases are TGTGCCAGCAGCCTTAGCGGGCGGACTTACGAGCAGTACTTC. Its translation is CASSLSGRTYEQYF.